This T cell receptor beta chain derives from a study of somatic mutations in cytotoxic T cells in rheumatoid arthritis. This clone has just one count. TCRdb's copy holds only in-frame clones and misses some; the assay was immunoSEQ multiplex PCR. Among 15,000 to 20,000 clones listed, 65% to 85% were seen once. V was cut by 4 bases and J by 5 bases, with 9 bases left in between. CDR3 size: 12 residues. Germline V gene lookup returns CDR1 SGDLS and CDR2 YYNGEE. The chain carries TRBV9 and TRBJ1-1; D gene uncertain. Sequences were obtained from CD8+ T cells sorted from blood. The receptor comes from an adult with rheumatoid arthritis. The CDR3 DNA is TGTGCCAGCAGCCCCCTGGGTACTGAAGCTTTCTTT. It yields the protein CASSPLGTEAFF. The variable domain in full, with the rest retrieved from reference TRBV9 and TRBJ1-1, is DSGVTQTPKHLITATGQRVTLRCSPRSGDLSVYWYQQSLDQGLQFLIQYYNGEERAKGNILERFSAQQFPDLHSELNLSSLELGDSALYFCASSPLGTEAFFGQGTRLTVV.